This T cell receptor (beta chain) derives from a study of T cell responses to AZD1222 COVID-19 vaccine (dated by TCRdb to the early 2020s). Notes on the research overall: A total of 230 to 250 trial participants underwent TCR sequencing, of whom about 200 had received two doses of AZD1222 and roughly 26 had received two doses of the MenACWY control vaccine. Trial participants were enrolled into age subgroups of 18-55, 56-69 and 70-plus years, which contained 148, 28 and 57 TCR-sequenced participants, respectively.

The CDR3 regions of human TCRbeta chains were analyzed by immunosequencing. Per the authors' processing: TCRs in the repertoires were matched against a reference library of SARS-CoV-2-specific TCRs that had been generated with the MIRA antigen-specificity platform. Breadth was defined as the fraction of unique TCRs that were SARS-CoV-2-associated. Depth was defined as the fraction of total T cells that were SARS-CoV-2-associated. Using the MIRA data, every spike-specific TCR was mapped to the spike region that the TCR reacted to and assigned to either a CD4 or a CD8 class. Log10-transformed breadth and depth values were compared by one-way ANOVA with Sidak's multiple comparisons tests. The clones in this table, taken by TCRdb from immuneACCESS, are in-frame only. Not every clone is retained; where verified, under half of the shortfall comes from an unresolved V gene, and the cause of the rest is unknown. V, J and clone size are taken as reported in that table, and D and trimming were inferred from the DNA itself. This sample gives over 120,000 clones in total; approximately 90% of them show up just once. Together, the top ten hold approximately 1.8% of the sample.

Comment on this clone: There is no known antigen for this receptor. The sample holds no much larger clone one base away, and base qualities are not on file.

General findings and caveats noted by the study authors: Nearly half of unique spike-specific TCRs reportedly recognized epitopes outside regions mutated in the B.1.351 and B.1.1.7 variants. The vaccine-associated CD4 TCRs covered the entire spike protein, and the dominant responses fell in regions 160-218 and 743-854. Most participants were white British and females outnumbered males, and the authors suggested that clonal diversity may have been underestimated. Because no day 14 peak-response samples were available, repertoires were characterized only after the peak T cell response. Only a handful of AZD1222 recipients were SARS-CoV-2 seropositive at baseline, limiting conclusions about previously exposed vaccinees. Spike-specific TCR breadth and depth rose significantly after two AZD1222 doses compared with day 0 and with MenACWY recipients. In the small 56-69-year group, the increase in depth fell short of significance, most likely because of low power.

Per the publication, the time point label means: about 28 days (+/-7) after the second vaccine dose. Because spike-specific TCR depth and breadth did not differ between the two schedules, AZD1222 recipients who got a second dose at roughly 4 weeks were pooled with those who got a second dose at roughly 12 weeks. The vaccinee samples were drawn from two UK trials, COV001 and COV002, one of which was a single-blind randomized controlled phase 2/3 trial testing AZD1222 (ChAdOx1 nCoV-19) in healthy adults. For TCRbeta chain sequencing, PBMC samples from trial participants were taken at day 0 and at day 28 after the second dose. The germline V gene encodes CDR1 MNHNS and CDR2 SASEGT. From the cysteine up to the phenylalanine, the CDR3 has a length of 14 residues. Of the read, only the CDR3 DNA is kept; its 42 bases are in frame from base 1. V loses 3 bases of germline sequence and J loses 0 bases, and the interval between the two ends is 6 bases.

This sample comprised peripheral blood, obtained 28 days after the second AZD1222 dose. The chain employs TRBV6-1 and TRBJ2-1, with the D segment identity uncertain. The receptor comes from an adult who received the AZD1222 COVID-19 vaccine. The CDR3 protein sequence reads: CASSDSPSYNEQFF. The nucleotide sequence reads as follows: TGTGCCAGCAGTGACAGTCCCTCCTACAATGAGCAGTTCTTC.